The 21 T cell receptor beta chains listed next were all sequenced from one sample in a study of CD8 T cells in Susac syndrome. An amount of RNA that ranged from roughly 0.45 to 1 ug was reverse transcribed with random hexamers. One entry per CDR3 protein, called by TCRdb with MiXCR from the immunoSEQ multiplex PCR reads. The sample holds 100,000 to 150,000 distinct CDR3 sequences; over 85% are singletons and the top ten take about 0.19%. The sequenced sample was CD8+ T cells from PBMCs. All receptors derive from a human donor with Susac syndrome.

The chain couples TRBV2 to TRBJ2-7; D remains ambiguous. Germline V lookup: CDR1 SNHLY, CDR2 FYNNEI. The CDR3 length is 17 residues. Trimming took 4 bases from V and 2 from J, leaving 21 bases between them. The CDR3 loop reads CASSVVPMAGPTYEQYF. The CDR3 DNA reads TGTGCCAGCAGTGTGGTCCCGATGGCAGGACCAACCTACGAGCAGTACTTC.

As DNA, the CDR3 is TGTGCCAGCAGCGGGACTAGTAGCTACGAGCAGTACTTC. As protein: CASSGTSSYEQYF. The V call is TRBV9, the J call TRBJ2-7, with TRBD2 matching over 7 bases. Trimming removed 3 bases from V and 3 bases from J; junction bases left unmatched: 3. The CDR3 spans 13 residues. The germline V gene has CDR1 SGDLS and CDR2 YYNGEE. Full variable domain (outside the CDR3, taken from reference TRBV9 and TRBJ2-7): DSGVTQTPKHLITATGQRVTLRCSPRSGDLSVYWYQQSLDQGLQFLIQYYNGEERAKGNILERFSAQQFPDLHSELNLSSLELGDSALYFCASSGTSSYEQYFGPGTRLTVT.

The V and J genes are TRBV21-1 and TRBJ2-3; TRBD2 is the table's D call, not checked against the DNA. TRBV21-1 is noted as a pseudogene. The CDR3 is 14 residues long. The CDR3, as DNA: TGTGCCAGCAGCCACCCACTAGACCCGGCTACGCAGTATTTT. It codes for CASSHPLDPATQYF.

The rearrangement links TRBV28 to TRBJ2-3; D is tentatively TRBD1 or TRBD2 (5 bases each). The CDR3 contains 15 residues. The V and J ends lost 8 bases and 2 bases respectively, with 17 bases between them. From germline, CDR1 is MDHEN and CDR2 SYDVKM. The CDR3 sequence is CASARGAPPTDTQYF. In nucleotides, the CDR3 is TGTGCCAGCGCGAGAGGGGCCCCACCCACAGATACGCAGTATTTT.

The chain joins TRBV5-1 to TRBJ1-1, with D possibly being TRBD1 (5 bases). Trimming pared 1 base from V and 3 bases from J, leaving 13 bases between. This CDR3 comprises 15 residues. Germline V CDR1 and CDR2: SGHRS, YFSETQ. The CDR3 coding sequence is TGCGCCAGCAGCTTGTGGGGGTGGACGGACACTGAAGCTTTCTTT. Its protein is CASSLWGWTDTEAFF. Combining the CDR3 with reference TRBV5-1 and TRBJ1-1 gives the whole variable domain KAGVTQTPRYLIKTRGQQVTLSCSPISGHRSVSWYQQTPGQGLQFLFEYFSETQRNKGNFPGRFSGRQFSNSRSEMNVSTLELGDSALYLCASSLWGWTDTEAFFGQGTRLTVV.

This clonotype was observed a single time. The V and J genes are TRBV12-3 or TRBV12-4 and TRBJ1-1; D uncertain. The CDR3 consists of 13 residues. V lost 2 bases, J lost 2 bases, and 6 bases lay in between. The CDR3 is CASSLMGNTEAFF. CDR3 bases: TGTGCCAGCAGTTTAATGGGTAACACTGAAGCTTTCTTT.

The V and J genes are TRBV6-4 and TRBJ1-1; D uncertain. Trimming took off 8 bases at V and 1 base at J, with 14 bases between the two ends. CDR3 length: 14 amino acids. Germline CDR1 reads MRHNA; CDR2 reads SNTAGT. CDR3 in DNA: TGTGCCAGCTCAAATGGGGAAGGGAACACTGAAGCTTTCTTT. This encodes CASSNGEGNTEAFF.

The chain recombines TRBV12-3 or TRBV12-4 with TRBJ2-1, with D perhaps being TRBD1 or TRBD2 (5 bases each). Trimming took off 9 bases at V and 4 bases at J, with 25 bases between the two ends. The CDR3 length is 17 residues. The CDR3 region is CASVRAGTLILYNEQFF. The CDR3 DNA follows: TGTGCCAGTGTTCGGGCCGGGACCCTAATCCTGTACAATGAGCAGTTCTTC.

This clonotype was counted a few times. The rearrangement uses TRBV30 and TRBJ2-7, with TRBD2 matching over 9 bases. CDR1 and CDR2 (germline): GTSNPN, SVGIG (reference sequence). The CDR3 length is 13 residues. J was trimmed by 5 bases and V by 3 bases; bases with no gene match: 5. The CDR3 loop reads CAWRSGTSNEQYF. CDR3 nucleotides: TGTGCCTGGAGGTCCGGGACTAGCAACGAGCAGTACTTC.

The chain has TRBV3-1 and TRBJ1-1, with no clear D. Germline V gene lookup returns CDR1 LGHDT and CDR2 YNNKEL (reference sequence). Trimming pared 1 base from V and 3 bases from J, leaving 6 bases between. The CDR3 consists of 13 residues. CDR3 DNA sequence: TGTGCCAGCAGCCAAGGAGCTCACACTGAAGCTTTCTTT. Amino acid sequence: CASSQGAHTEAFF.

The rearrangement uses TRBV5-6 and TRBJ1-1; TRBD1 aligns across 8 bases. With V trimmed by 1 base and J by 1 base, 3 bases remained unmatched. This CDR3 spans 15 amino acids. Germline V gives CDR1 SGHDT, CDR2 YYEEEE. CDR3 residues: CASSLQGAPNTEAFF. For the CDR3, the DNA is TGTGCCAGCAGCTTGCAGGGGGCCCCGAACACTGAAGCTTTCTTT.

The chain combines TRBV29-1 with TRBJ2-1, with 8 bases fitting TRBD2. The germline V gene has CDR1 SQVTM and CDR2 ANQGSEA. The junction had 15 bases not matched to a gene; V was cut back by 3 bases and J by 8 bases. The CDR3 contains 16 residues. CDR3 sequence (DNA): TGCAGCGTTGACCCGGGGGGGGGTTACCTTATTCATGAGCAGTTCTTC. It yields the protein CSVDPGGGYLIHEQFF.

The chain links TRBV7-3 to TRBJ2-1, with D possibly TRBD2 on 6 matching bases. The V and J ends lost 6 bases and 7 bases respectively, with 19 bases between them. The germline CDR1 and CDR2 sequences are SGHTA and FQGTGA. This CDR3 has 15 amino acids. Here the CDR3 reads CASRLSGVGGNEQFF. The CDR3 nucleotides are TGTGCCAGCAGGCTATCGGGAGTTGGAGGGAATGAGCAGTTCTTC.

This clonotype was picked up one time. V usage is TRBV4-1 and J usage is TRBJ2-3; D not resolved. The ends were cut back, 0 bases at V and 7 bases at J, with 5 bases in the middle. CDR1 MGHRA and CDR2 YSYEKL come from the germline V gene. The CDR3 totals 12 residues. The chain's CDR3 is CASSQDTNTQYF. DNA for the CDR3: TGCGCCAGCAGCCAAGATACTAATACGCAGTATTTT.

V gene TRBV9 combines with J gene TRBJ2-1; TRBD2 agrees at 12 bases. Germline loops: CDR1 SGDLS, CDR2 YYNGEE. This CDR3 has 15 residues. V dropped 2 bases and J dropped 6; count of bases not matched to a gene: 3. The CDR3 region has the DNA TGTGCCAGCAGCGTGACTAGCGGGAGTTTCAATGAGCAGTTCTTC. This sequence encodes CASSVTSGSFNEQFF.

The CDR3 sequence is CASTPRKVVYNEQFF. The DNA for the CDR3 is TGTGCCAGCACCCCCCGGAAGGTAGTCTACAATGAGCAGTTCTTC. The chain has TRBV6-2 or TRBV6-3 and TRBJ2-1; D unclear. There are 15 residues in the CDR3. CDR1 and CDR2 (germline): MNHEY, SVGEGT. Trimming took 7 bases from V and 3 from J, leaving 16 bases between them.

The CDR3 is CASSPGVMVPNIQYF. The DNA of the CDR3 is TGTGCCAGCAGTCCAGGGGTTATGGTCCCTAACATTCAGTACTTC. This sequence joins TRBV2 and TRBJ2-4; possible D gene TRBD1, 6 bases. Trimming shortened V by 5 bases and J by 7 bases, and 18 bases separated the two germline ends. Germline V gene sequence: CDR1 SNHLY, CDR2 FYNNEI. The CDR3 sequence is 15 residues long.

The chain uses TRBV13 and TRBJ2-5; D perhaps matches TRBD2 (6 bases). The CDR3 loop spans 15 amino acids. Per the germline V gene, CDR1 is PRHDT and CDR2 is FYEKMQ (reference sequence). The V end was cut by 7 bases, the J end by 3 bases, with 18 bases between. CDR3 residues: CASNHGGLREETQYF. As DNA, the CDR3 is TGTGCCAGCAACCACGGGGGTTTAAGGGAAGAGACCCAGTACTTC.

The J gene is TRBJ2-4, the V gene TRBV18; D assignment may be TRBD1 or TRBD2 (6 bases each). V was trimmed by 9 bases and J by 0 bases, leaving 12 bases between them. The CDR3 length is 14 residues. Germline V gives CDR1 KGHSH, CDR2 LQKENI. As DNA, the CDR3 is TGTGCCAGTCGGGGGACACTAGCCAAAAACATTCAGTACTTC. Its translation: CASRGTLAKNIQYF.

For the CDR3, the DNA is TGTGCCAGCAGCTTGGTGGAGGGGAGGACTGAAGCTTTCTTT. As protein: CASSLVEGRTEAFF. This chain joins TRBV5-4 and TRBJ1-1; D possibly corresponds to TRBD1 (5 bases). This CDR3 is built from 14 residues. Germline CDR1 reads SGHNT; CDR2 reads YYREEE (reference sequence). Trimming removed 0 bases from V and 5 bases from J, with 11 bases in between.

The V gene is TRBV24-1, the J gene TRBJ2-2; the D call may be TRBD1 or TRBD2 (5 bases each). The CDR3 loop spans 15 amino acids. Trimming removed 4 bases from V and 5 bases from J, with 13 bases in between. The V gene's germline CDR1 is KGHDR and CDR2 SFDVKD. CDR3 nucleotides: TGTGCCACCAGTGACCCCGGGACGATGACCGGGGAGCTGTTTTTT. It yields the protein CATSDPGTMTGELFF.